Listed here are 19 T cell receptor beta chains from one sample, sequenced in a study of regulatory T cells in long-lasting Graves disease. Building of the TCR beta libraries involved iRepertoire HTBI primers and Arm-PCR of CDR3 regions. TCRdb re-called the multiplex PCR reads through MiXCR, storing one row per CDR3 protein. The sample holds around 420,000 distinct CDR3 sequences, around a sixth seen once. The time point was: newly diagnosed GD, antithyroid drugs for less than 3 months. From RNA extracted from PBMCs, the TCR library was made. This material consisted of peripheral blood mononuclear cells (PBMCs), taken at new diagnosis, from a patient treated with antithyroid drugs. Every receptor here comes from a female donor with Graves disease.

This clonotype was found many times. The chain joins TRBV12-3 or TRBV12-4 to TRBJ1-1; D not certain. The CDR3 runs to 15 residues. Between the trimmed V and J ends, which lost 5 bases and 0 bases, there was a span of 13 bases. CDR3 sequence (DNA): TGTGCCAGCAGTCCGGTTGGTGTCATGAACACTGAAGCTTTCTTT. Translating it yields CASSPVGVMNTEAFF.

With respect to this clonotype: This may be a read error: a much more frequent sequence differs by one nucleotide. The CDR3 carries no conserved terminal phenylalanine or tryptophan, so it likely arises from a read error. The rearrangement joins TRBV10-3 to TRBJ2-5; 10 nucleotides align to TRBD1. Per the germline V gene, CDR1 is ENHRY and CDR2 is SYGVKD. The CDR3 runs to 14 residues. The V and J ends lost 7 bases and 2 bases, in that order; junction bases with no gene match: 4. CDR3 in DNA: TGTGCCATCAATCCGGGACAGGGGCAAGAGACCCAGTACTGC. This codes for CAINPGQGQETQYC.

This clonotype was detected many times. The chain carries TRBV6-2 or TRBV6-3 and TRBJ2-2; no clear D. Trimming removed 6 bases at V and 0 bases at J, with 11 bases between. The CDR3 spans 15 residues. CDR1 MNHEY and CDR2 SVGEGT come from the germline V gene. CDR3 bases: TGTGCCAGCAGCCCGGCCCGGACGAACACCGGGGAGCTGTTTTTT. Its translation is CASSPARTNTGELFF.

With respect to this clonotype: With only one base between it and a far larger clone, this is likely a read error. The chain uses TRBV7-6 and TRBJ2-1; 9 bases map to TRBD2. Germline CDR1 is SGHVS and CDR2 is FNYEAQ. The CDR3 is made up of 15 amino acids. The CDR3, as DNA: TGTGCCTGCAGTGAGGGCGGGAGGGCCATGGATGAGCAGTTCTTC. Its protein product is CACSEGGRAMDEQFF. Variable domain in full (rest from reference TRBV7-6 and TRBJ2-1): GAGVSQSPRYKVTKRGQDVALRCDPISGHVSLYWYRQALGQGPEFLTYFNYEAQQDKSGLPNDRFSAERPEGSISTLTIQRTEQRDSAMYRCACSEGGRAMDEQFFGPGTRLTVL.

This chain uses TRBV12-5 with TRBJ2-3; D not certain. Germline values: CDR1 LGHNT, CDR2 FRNRAP. The CDR3 consists of 15 residues. V dropped 1 base and J dropped 4 bases, with 12 bases sitting between them. CDR3 amino acids: CASGLGNDGADTQYF. CDR3 nucleotides: TGTGCTAGTGGTTTGGGAAATGACGGCGCAGATACGCAGTATTTT.

This chain uses TRBV6-5 with TRBJ1-4; 7 bases agree with TRBD1. Unmatched junction bases numbered 8, after V lost 3 bases and J lost 10 bases. Germline V lookup: CDR1 MNHEY, CDR2 SVGAGI. CDR3 size: 14 residues. CDR3 bases: TGTGCCAGCAGTTATAGGCAGGGGGAGCCAAAACTGTTTTTT. Protein sequence: CASSYRQGEPKLFF.

This clonotype was observed a few times. J is TRBJ1-2 and V is TRBV18, with 9 bases fitting TRBD1. The CDR3 has 16 amino acids. J lost 3 bases, V lost 6 bases, and 11 bases had no gene match. Germline V gene lookup returns CDR1 KGHSH and CDR2 LQKENI. The DNA of the CDR3 is TGTGCCAGCTCCCAGGGACAGGGTCAGTGGGACTATGGCTACACCTTC. Translation gives CASSQGQGQWDYGYTF.

This clonotype showed up many times. This sequence joins TRBV5-1 and TRBJ2-5; 7 bases map to TRBD1. The V gene end was trimmed by 0 bases and the J gene end by 2 bases; junction bases not matched to a gene: 7. The CDR3 totals 16 residues. Germline CDR1 reads SGHRS; CDR2 reads YFSETQ. CDR3 in DNA: TGCGCCAGCAGCTTGGCCTTCGGACAGGTACAAGAGACCCAGTACTTC. This gives the protein CASSLAFGQVQETQYF.

Note on this clonotype: This may be a read error, as it is one base from a much larger clone. The CDR3: CAGSPDRAYYGYTF. The CDR3 DNA sequence: TGTGCCGGCAGTCCTGACAGGGCATACTATGGCTACACCTTC. The chain recombines TRBV6-2 or TRBV6-3 with TRBJ1-2, with 7 bases matching TRBD1. Germline values: CDR1 MNHEY, CDR2 SVGEGT. The CDR3 extends over 14 amino acids.

The sample holds many counts of this clonotype. The genes are TRBV20-1 and TRBJ2-1, with 15 positions matching TRBD2. The CDR3 contains 15 residues. V dropped 5 bases and J dropped 7; count of bases not matched to a gene: 6. The germline V gene encodes CDR1 DFQATT and CDR2 SNEGSKA (reference sequence). CDR3 amino acids: CSALKGLAGGNEQFF. The CDR3 DNA follows: TGCAGTGCTTTGAAGGGACTAGCGGGGGGAAATGAGCAGTTCTTC.

The J gene is TRBJ2-1, the V gene TRBV28, with D possibly matching TRBD1 (6 bases). This CDR3 region has 13 residues. The V end was cut by 6 bases, the J end by 4 bases, with 10 bases between. Germline CDR1 reads MDHEN; CDR2 reads SYDVKM. CDR3 loop: CASRAGAYNEQFF. The CDR3 DNA sequence: TGTGCCAGCAGGGCAGGGGCGTACAATGAGCAGTTCTTC.

The count of this clonotype is one. CDR3 sequence reads: CSVEMPGGGYYNEQFF. The CDR3 DNA reads TGCAGCGTTGAGATGCCTGGGGGGGGATACTACAATGAGCAGTTCTTC. The genes are TRBV29-1 and TRBJ2-1, with 7 bases lining up with TRBD2. Germline CDR1 is SQVTM and CDR2 is ANQGSEA. The CDR3 runs 16 residues. Losses at the gene ends were 3 bases for V and 3 bases for J; bases not matched to a gene: 11.

This clonotype has ten or more counts. V usage is TRBV5-1 and J usage is TRBJ1-2; no clear D. Germline V lookup: CDR1 SGHRS, CDR2 YFSETQ. V dropped 0 bases and J dropped 2 bases, with 11 bases sitting between them. This CDR3 is built from 15 residues. CDR3 bases: TGCGCCAGCAGCTTGGAGCTTCAGCCAAACTATGGCTACACCTTC. Translated, it gives CASSLELQPNYGYTF.

This clonotype was counted at least ten times. The chain links TRBV30 to TRBJ2-7; a possible D gene is TRBD1 (6 bases). Germline V gene data show CDR1 as GTSNPN and CDR2 as SVGIG (reference sequence). CDR3 length equals 14 residues. V was pared by 0 bases and J by 3 bases, with 12 bases between. The CDR3 spells CAWSVLGGVYEQYF. The CDR3 DNA follows: TGTGCCTGGAGTGTCCTAGGGGGAGTCTACGAGCAGTACTTC.

The chain joins TRBV9 to TRBJ2-7; 8 bases are a match to TRBD1. Germline assignment: CDR1 SGDLS and CDR2 YYNGEE. The CDR3 contains 14 residues. V gave up 3 bases and J gave up 8 bases; unmatched junction bases: 10. The CDR3 bases are TGTGCCAGCAGCGCCCGGACAGGGAGTCAAAAGCAGTACTTC. It translates to CASSARTGSQKQYF.

Ten or more counts support this clonotype. The chain links TRBV20-1 to TRBJ1-1; unclear D gene. This CDR3 comprises 11 residues. Trimming removed 4 bases from V and 7 bases from J, with 10 bases in between. Germline CDR1 is DFQATT and CDR2 is SNEGSKA (reference sequence). CDR3 loop: CSANSRGEAFF. DNA of the CDR3: TGCAGTGCTAATAGTCGGGGTGAAGCTTTCTTT.

This clonotype showed up just a few times. This chain links TRBV19 with TRBJ2-3; D ambiguous. CDR3 size: 13 residues. With 5 bases removed from V and 6 bases from J, the gap between germline ends came to 12 bases. Germline values: CDR1 LNHDA, CDR2 SQIVND (reference sequence). The CDR3 region is CASSGHLADTQYF. The CDR3 coding sequence is TGTGCCAGTAGTGGCCACTTGGCGGATACGCAGTATTTT. Together with reference TRBV19 and TRBJ2-3, the CDR3 gives the full variable domain: DGGITQSPKYLFRKEGQNVTLSCEQNLNHDAMYWYRQDPGQGLRLIYYSQIVNDFQKGDIAEGYSVSREKKESFPLTVTSAQKNPTAFYLCASSGHLADTQYFGPGTRLTVL.

This clonotype was observed many times. The chain employs TRBV19 and TRBJ1-5, with 7 bases fitting TRBD1. Per the germline V gene, CDR1 is LNHDA and CDR2 is SQIVND (reference sequence). After removal of 5 bases from V and 0 bases from J, the junction contained 4 bases not matched to a gene. This CDR3 spans 15 amino acids. The CDR3 spells CASSGAGGSNQPQHF. The DNA of the CDR3 is TGTGCCAGTAGTGGGGCAGGGGGTAGCAATCAGCCCCAGCATTTT.

The chain has TRBV10-3 and TRBJ2-5, with D possibly being TRBD1 or TRBD2 (6 bases each). CDR3 length equals 13 residues. Trimming shortened V by 7 bases and J by 5 bases, and 14 bases separated the two germline ends. The germline CDR1 and CDR2 sequences are ENHRY and SYGVKD. The CDR3 is CAIKGGPVETQYF. CDR3 nucleotides: TGTGCCATCAAGGGGGGACCCGTTGAGACCCAGTACTTC.